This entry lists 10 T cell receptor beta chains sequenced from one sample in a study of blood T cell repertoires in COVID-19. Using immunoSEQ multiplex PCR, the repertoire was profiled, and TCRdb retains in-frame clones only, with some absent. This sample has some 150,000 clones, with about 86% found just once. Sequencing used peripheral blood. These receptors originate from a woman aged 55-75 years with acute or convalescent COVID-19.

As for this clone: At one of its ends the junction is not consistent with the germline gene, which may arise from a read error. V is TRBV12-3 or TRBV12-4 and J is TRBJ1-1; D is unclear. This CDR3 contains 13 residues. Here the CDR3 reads CASSLGPTTGAFF. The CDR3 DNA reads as TGTGCCAGCAGTTTAGGTCCGACGACTGGAGCTTTCTTT.

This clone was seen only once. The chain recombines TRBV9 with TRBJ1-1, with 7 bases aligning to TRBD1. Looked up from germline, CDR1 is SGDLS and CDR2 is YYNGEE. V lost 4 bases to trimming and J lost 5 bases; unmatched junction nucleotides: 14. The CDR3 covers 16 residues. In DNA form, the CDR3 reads TGTGCCAGCAGCACCGGCGCCCAAGACAGGGAGACTGAAGCTTTCTTT. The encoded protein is CASSTGAQDRETEAFF.

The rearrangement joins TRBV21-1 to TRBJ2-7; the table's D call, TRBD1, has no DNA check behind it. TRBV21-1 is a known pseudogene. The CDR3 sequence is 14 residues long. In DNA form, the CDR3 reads TGTGCCAGCAGCAAAGGACCCGCAGGGATCGAGCAGTACGTC. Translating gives CASSKGPAGIEQYV.

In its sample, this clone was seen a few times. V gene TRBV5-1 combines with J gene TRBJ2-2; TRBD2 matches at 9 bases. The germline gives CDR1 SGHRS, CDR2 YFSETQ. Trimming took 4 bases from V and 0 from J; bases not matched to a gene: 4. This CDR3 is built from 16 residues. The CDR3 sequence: CASSQLAGANTGELFF. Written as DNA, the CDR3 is TGCGCCAGCAGCCAATTAGCGGGAGCGAACACCGGGGAGCTGTTTTTT.

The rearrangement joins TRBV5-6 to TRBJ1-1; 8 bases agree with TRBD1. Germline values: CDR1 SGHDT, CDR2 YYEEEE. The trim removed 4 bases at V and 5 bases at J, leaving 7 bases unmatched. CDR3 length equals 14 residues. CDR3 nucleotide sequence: TGTGCCAGCAGCCGCAGGGGGCTGGGGACTGAAGCTTTCTTT. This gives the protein CASSRRGLGTEAFF.

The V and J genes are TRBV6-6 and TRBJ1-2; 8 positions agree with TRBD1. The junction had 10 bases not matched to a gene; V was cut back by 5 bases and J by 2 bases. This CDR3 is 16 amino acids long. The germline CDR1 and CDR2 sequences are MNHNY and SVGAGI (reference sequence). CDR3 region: CASSAPTGGANYGYTF. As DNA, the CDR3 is TGTGCCAGCAGTGCCCCTACAGGGGGAGCGAACTATGGCTACACCTTC.

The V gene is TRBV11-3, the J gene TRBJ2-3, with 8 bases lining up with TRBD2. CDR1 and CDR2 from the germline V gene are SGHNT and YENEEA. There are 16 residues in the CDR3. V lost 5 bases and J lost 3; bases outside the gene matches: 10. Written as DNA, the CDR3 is TGTGCCAGCAGCCCAACGGGAGGGGGATCGACAGATACGCAGTATTTT. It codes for CASSPTGGGSTDTQYF.

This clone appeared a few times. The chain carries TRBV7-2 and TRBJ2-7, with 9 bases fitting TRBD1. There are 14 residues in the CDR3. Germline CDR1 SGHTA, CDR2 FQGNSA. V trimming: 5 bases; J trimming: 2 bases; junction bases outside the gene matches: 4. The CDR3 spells CASSKGQGAYEQYF. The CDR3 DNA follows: TGTGCCAGCAGCAAGGGACAGGGCGCCTACGAGCAGTACTTC.

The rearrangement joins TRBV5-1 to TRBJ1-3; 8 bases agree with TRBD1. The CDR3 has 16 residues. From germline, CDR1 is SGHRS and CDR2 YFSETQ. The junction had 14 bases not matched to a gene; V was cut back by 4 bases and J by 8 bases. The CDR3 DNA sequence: TGCGCCAGCAGCCACGGTCCCTACAGGGGGGAGGACACCATATATTTT. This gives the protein CASSHGPYRGEDTIYF.

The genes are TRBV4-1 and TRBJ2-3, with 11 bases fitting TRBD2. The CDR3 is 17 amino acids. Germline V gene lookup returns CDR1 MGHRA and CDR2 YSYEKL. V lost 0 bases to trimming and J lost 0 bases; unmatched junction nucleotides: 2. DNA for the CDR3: TGCGCCAGCAGCCAAGAACTAGCGGGGGTTAGCACAGATACGCAGTATTTT. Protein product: CASSQELAGVSTDTQYF.